Below are 8 T cell receptor beta chains sequenced from a single sample in a study of shared clonotypes between healthy human individuals. Positive CCR7 selection of CD45RO-negative cells yielded the naive CD8 cells, and terminally differentiated effector memory CD45RA+ cells were excluded. Repertoires were generated with immunoSEQ multiplex PCR, while TCRdb's copy carries only in-frame clones and drops some. The repertoire holds around 2,000,000 clones, with about 95% as singletons. Sequenced input: naive CD8+ T cells sorted from blood. All receptors derive from a man in his late teens or twenties in good health.

The gene calls are TRBV5-3 and TRBJ2-5; a possible D gene is TRBD1 (6 bases). TRBV5-3 is assigned to the ORF class and has an uncertain function. The CDR3 length is 15 residues. Trimming took off 3 bases at V and 1 base at J, with 13 bases between the two ends. The CDR3 loop reads CARSYDRPSQETQYF. Here the CDR3 DNA reads TGTGCCAGAAGCTACGACAGGCCCTCCCAAGAGACCCAGTACTTC.

The rearrangement links TRBV2 to TRBJ2-7; 8 bases are shared with TRBD1. Trimming cost V 6 bases and J 3 bases; bases outside gene matches: 7. The CDR3 length is 14 residues. Germline lookup yields CDR1 SNHLY and CDR2 FYNNEI. In nucleotides, the CDR3 is TGTGCCAGCAGGGACACAGGGGGAGACTACGAGCAGTACTTC. Translating gives CASRDTGGDYEQYF.

The V call is TRBV15, the J call TRBJ2-2; D remains ambiguous. Germline V gene sequence: CDR1 LNHNV, CDR2 YYDKDF (reference sequence). Trimming took off 0 bases at V and 0 bases at J, with 11 bases between the two ends. This CDR3 contains 17 residues. The CDR3 loop is CATSREGPSTNTGELFF. For the CDR3, the DNA is TGTGCCACCAGCAGAGAGGGCCCCTCAACGAACACCGGGGAGCTGTTTTTT. The full variable domain, rest sourced from reference TRBV15 and TRBJ2-2, is DAMVIQNPRYQVTQFGKPVTLSCSQTLNHNVMYWYQQKSSQAPKLLFHYYDKDFNNEADTPDNFQSRRPNTSFCFLDIRSPGLGDTAMYLCATSREGPSTNTGELFFGEGSRLTVL.

This chain joins TRBV6-1 and TRBJ2-5; D uncertain. V shed 5 bases and J shed 8 bases, with 12 bases lying between them. Germline V gene sequence: CDR1 MNHNS, CDR2 SASEGT. The CDR3 extends over 12 amino acids. The CDR3 bases are TGTGCCAGCAGTCACACTGCGCACACCCAGTACTTC. This encodes CASSHTAHTQYF.

The V call is TRBV6-5, the J call TRBJ1-2, with unresolved D. CDR1 and CDR2 from the germline V gene are MNHEY and SVGAGI. The V gene lost 6 bases and the J gene lost 7 bases, with 18 bases spanning the gap. The CDR3 length is 14 residues. The CDR3 region is CASSYGPSTGGYTF. The DNA for the CDR3 is TGTGCCAGCAGCTACGGGCCTTCAACGGGTGGCTACACCTTC.

V gene TRBV29-1 combines with J gene TRBJ1-2; TRBD1 aligns across 7 bases. This CDR3 has 15 amino acids. With 0 bases clipped from V and 3 bases from J, the junction kept 7 bases outside the gene matches. The germline gives CDR1 SQVTM, CDR2 ANQGSEA. CDR3 coding DNA: TGCAGCGTTGAAGATCGGGACAGCCCGGACTATGGCTACACCTTC. Protein: CSVEDRDSPDYGYTF.

To note about this clone: The same CDR3 also results from other DNA sequences found in this sample. This sequence joins TRBV4-3 and TRBJ2-7; unclear D gene. In germline, CDR1 is LGHNA, CDR2 YSLEER. The CDR3 contains 13 residues. V was cut by 0 bases and J by 7 bases, with 10 bases left in between. The CDR3 sequence: CASSQDILYEQYF. The DNA for the CDR3 is TGCGCCAGCAGCCAAGACATTCTCTATGAGCAGTACTTC.

This sequence joins TRBV2 and TRBJ2-4, with D uncertain. Trimming shortened V by 2 bases and J by 0 bases, and 11 bases separated the two germline ends. Germline CDR1 and CDR2: SNHLY and FYNNEI. The CDR3 runs 16 residues. CDR3 coding DNA: TGTGCCAGCAGTGAATGGGTAAAAGTAGCCAAAAACATTCAGTACTTC. It yields the protein CASSEWVKVAKNIQYF.